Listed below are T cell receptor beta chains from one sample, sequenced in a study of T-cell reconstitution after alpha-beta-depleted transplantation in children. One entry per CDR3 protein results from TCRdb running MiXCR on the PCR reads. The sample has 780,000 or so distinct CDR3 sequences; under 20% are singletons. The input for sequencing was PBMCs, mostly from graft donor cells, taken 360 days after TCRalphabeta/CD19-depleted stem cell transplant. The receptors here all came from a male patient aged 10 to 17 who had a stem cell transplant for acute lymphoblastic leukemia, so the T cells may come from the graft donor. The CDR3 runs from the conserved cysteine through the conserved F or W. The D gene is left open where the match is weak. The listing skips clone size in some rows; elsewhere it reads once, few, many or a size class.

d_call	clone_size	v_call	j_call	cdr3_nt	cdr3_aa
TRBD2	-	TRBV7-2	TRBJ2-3	TGTGCCAGCAGCTCCCGGACTAGCGGGAGCGTGGATACGCAGTATTTT	CASSSRTSGSVDTQYF
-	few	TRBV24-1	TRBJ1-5	TGTGCCACCAATGGGAGGGATAGCAATCAGCCCCAGCATTTT	CATNGRDSNQPQHF
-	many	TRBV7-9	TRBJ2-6	TGTGCCAGCAGCTTAACTGGGGCCAACGTCCTGACTTTC	CASSLTGANVLTF
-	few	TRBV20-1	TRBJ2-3	TGCAGTATCCCGGCCTACAGGGAAGATACGCAGTATTTT	CSIPAYREDTQYF
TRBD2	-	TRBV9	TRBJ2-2	TGTGCCAGCAGCACTAGCGGGGGGAACACCGGGGAGCTGTTTTTT	CASSTSGGNTGELFF
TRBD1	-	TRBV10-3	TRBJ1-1	TGTGCCATCAACCAACAGGGGGGGGCTGAAGCTTTCTTT	CAINQQGGAEAFF
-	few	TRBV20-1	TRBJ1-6	TGCAGTGCTAACAAGGTTCCCGTCCTCAATTCACCCCTCCACTTT	CSANKVPVLNSPLHF
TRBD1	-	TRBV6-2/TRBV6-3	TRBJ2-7	TGTGCCAGCAGTTCCTCGACAGGGGCTCTTGGCTACGAGCAGTACTTC	CASSSSTGALGYEQYF
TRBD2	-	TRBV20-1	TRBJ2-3	TGCAGTGCCGGGACTACAAGCACAGATACGCAGTATTTT	CSAGTTSTDTQYF
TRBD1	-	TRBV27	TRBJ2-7	TGTGCCAGCAGCCTATGGGGACAGGGGGCAAGGGAGCAGTACTTC	CASSLWGQGAREQYF
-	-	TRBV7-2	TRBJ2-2	TGTGCCAGCAGCTTAACTCGACCCACCGGGGAGCTGTTTTTT	CASSLTRPTGELFF
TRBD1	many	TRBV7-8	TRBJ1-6	TGTGCCAGCAGCTGGGGACAGGGCCTTAATTCACCCCTCCACTTT	CASSWGQGLNSPLHF
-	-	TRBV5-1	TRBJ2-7	TGCGCCAGCAGCTTGACAGGGCCGAGCTCCTACGAGCAGTACTTC	CASSLTGPSSYEQYF
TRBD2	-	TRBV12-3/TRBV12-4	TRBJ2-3	TGTGCCAGCAGGCCGGGACTAGCGGGAGTGTCTAGCACAGATACGCAGTATTTT	CASRPGLAGVSSTDTQYF
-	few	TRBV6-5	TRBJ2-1	TGTGCCAGCAGTTACCAGGCCCCCACTGAGCAGTTCTTC	CASSYQAPTEQFF
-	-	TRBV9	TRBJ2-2	TGTGCCACCTCAACCAGGGCGAACACCGGGGAGCTGTTTTTT	CATSTRANTGELFF
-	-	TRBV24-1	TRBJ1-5	TGTGTGTATCAGCCCCAGCATTTT	CVYQPQHF
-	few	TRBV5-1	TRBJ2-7	TGCGCCAGCAGCCGAGGGGCTCAATCCGACTACGAGCAGTACTTC	CASSRGAQSDYEQYF
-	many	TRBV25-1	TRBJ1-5	TGTGCCAGCAGTGAGGGCGGGAATCAGCCCCAGCATTTT	CASSEGGNQPQHF
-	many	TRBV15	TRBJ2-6	TGTGCCACCAGCAGAGATCCGGGGGCCAACGTCCTGACTTTC	CATSRDPGANVLTF
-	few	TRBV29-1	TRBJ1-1	TGCAGCGTTGGGGGGACTGACCTCAGGGGGAACACTGAAGCTTTCTTT	CSVGGTDLRGNTEAFF
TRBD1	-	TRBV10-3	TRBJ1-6	TGTGCCATCAGTGGGAGACAGGGGACCTATAATTCACCCCTCCACTTT	CAISGRQGTYNSPLHF
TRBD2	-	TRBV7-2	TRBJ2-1	TGTGCCAGCAGCTTAGCTAGCGGGAGTAAGAGGCACAATGAGCAGTTCTTC	CASSLASGSKRHNEQFF
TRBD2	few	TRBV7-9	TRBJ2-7	TGTGCCAGCAGCGGCAGCGGGAGGTGGTACGAGCAGTACTTC	CASSGSGRWYEQYF
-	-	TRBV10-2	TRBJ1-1	TGCGCCAGCAGTGATCCTCGGTATCAAGCTTTCTTT	CASSDPRYQAFF
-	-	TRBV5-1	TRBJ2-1	TGCGCCAGCAGCTTGGCCGGGGACAACTCCTACAATGAGCAGTTCTTC	CASSLAGDNSYNEQFF
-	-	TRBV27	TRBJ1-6	TGTGCCAGCAGTTTCGGGGGCAGTTCACCCCTCCACTTT	CASSFGGSSPLHF
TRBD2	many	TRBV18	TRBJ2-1	TGTGCCAGCTCACTGGACAGGAGGGAGACTAGCGGACGGGGGCAGTTCTTC	CASSLDRRETSGRGQFF
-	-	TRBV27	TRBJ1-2	TGTGCCACCCTTAGCCCGGACGGTCACTATGGCTACACCTTC	CATLSPDGHYGYTF
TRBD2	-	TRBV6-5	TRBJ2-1	TGTGCCAGCAGTTACTCGCCTACTAGCGGGGCTTTCTCCTACAATGAGCAGTTCTTC	CASSYSPTSGAFSYNEQFF